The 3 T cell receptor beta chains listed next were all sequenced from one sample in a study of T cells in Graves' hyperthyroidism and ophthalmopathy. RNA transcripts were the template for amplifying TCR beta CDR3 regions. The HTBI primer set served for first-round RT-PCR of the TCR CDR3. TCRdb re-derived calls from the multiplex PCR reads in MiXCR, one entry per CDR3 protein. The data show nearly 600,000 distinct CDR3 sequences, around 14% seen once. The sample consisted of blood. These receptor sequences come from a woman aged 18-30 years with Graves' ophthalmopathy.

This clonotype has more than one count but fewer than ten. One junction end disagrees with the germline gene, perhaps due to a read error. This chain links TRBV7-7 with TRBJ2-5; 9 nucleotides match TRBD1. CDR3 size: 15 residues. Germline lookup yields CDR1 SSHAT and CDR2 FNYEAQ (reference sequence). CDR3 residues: CASSPDRGKLETQYF. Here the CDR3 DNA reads TGTGCTAGCAGCCCGGACAGGGGAAAGTTGGAGACCCAGTACTTC.

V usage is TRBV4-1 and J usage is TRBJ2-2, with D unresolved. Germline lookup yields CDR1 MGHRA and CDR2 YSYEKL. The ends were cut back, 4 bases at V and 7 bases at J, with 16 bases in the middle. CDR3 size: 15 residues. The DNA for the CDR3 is TGCGCCAGCAGCCTTCACAAAGCGCCACTCGGGGAGCTGTTTTTT. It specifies CASSLHKAPLGELFF.

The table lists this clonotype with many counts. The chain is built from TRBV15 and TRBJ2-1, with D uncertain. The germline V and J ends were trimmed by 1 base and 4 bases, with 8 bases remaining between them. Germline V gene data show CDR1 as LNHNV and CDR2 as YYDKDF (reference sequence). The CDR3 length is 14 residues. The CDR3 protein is CATSRGGGYNEQFF. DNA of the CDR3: TGTGCCACCAGCAGAGGAGGCGGATACAATGAGCAGTTCTTC. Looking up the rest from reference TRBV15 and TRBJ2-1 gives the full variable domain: DAMVIQNPRYQVTQFGKPVTLSCSQTLNHNVMYWYQQKSSQAPKLLFHYYDKDFNNEADTPDNFQSRRPNTSFCFLDIRSPGLGDTAMYLCATSRGGGYNEQFFGPGTRLTVL.